The subject of this entry is one T cell receptor beta chain. Its antigen is not identified. These data belong to a study of cytomegalovirus exposure and HLA in healthy donors. General study results and limits: Testing in vitro showed a few CMV-associated chains specific for CMV antigens.

The PCR was carried out with 60 Vbeta primers and 13 Jbeta primers. Method: immunoSEQ multiplex PCR; TCRdb's copy keeps in-frame clones and lacks some. This table has some 90,000 clones, around 80% appearing once. This receptor was taken from a male donor in good health and CMV-seropositive. Sequences were obtained from PBMCs.

The CDR3 here is CASSSIRRTNYGYTF. CDR3 sequence (DNA): TGTGCCAGCAGCTCTATCCGTAGGACAAACTATGGCTACACCTTC. The chain recombines TRBV11-2 with TRBJ1-2, with D possibly being TRBD1 (5 bases). Trimming cost V 4 bases and J 2 bases, with 14 bases left between them. The CDR3 spans 15 residues. Germline CDR1 is SGHAT and CDR2 is FQNNGV.